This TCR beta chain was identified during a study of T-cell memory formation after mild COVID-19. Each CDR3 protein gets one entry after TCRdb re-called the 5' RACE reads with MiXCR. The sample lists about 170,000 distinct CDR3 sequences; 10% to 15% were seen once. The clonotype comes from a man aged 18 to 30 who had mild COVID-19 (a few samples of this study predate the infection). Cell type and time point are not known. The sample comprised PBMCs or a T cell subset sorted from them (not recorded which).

CDR3 sequence (DNA): TGTGCCAGCAGCCGGAGGGCAGTCCGGCACATCGGGGAGCTGTTTTTT. This gives the protein CASSRRAVRHIGELFF. The J gene is TRBJ2-2, the V gene TRBV11-2; D is perhaps TRBD2 (6 bases). This CDR3 region has 16 residues. V lost 5 bases and J lost 7, with 20 bases in between. Germline CDR1 SGHAT, CDR2 FQNNGV.